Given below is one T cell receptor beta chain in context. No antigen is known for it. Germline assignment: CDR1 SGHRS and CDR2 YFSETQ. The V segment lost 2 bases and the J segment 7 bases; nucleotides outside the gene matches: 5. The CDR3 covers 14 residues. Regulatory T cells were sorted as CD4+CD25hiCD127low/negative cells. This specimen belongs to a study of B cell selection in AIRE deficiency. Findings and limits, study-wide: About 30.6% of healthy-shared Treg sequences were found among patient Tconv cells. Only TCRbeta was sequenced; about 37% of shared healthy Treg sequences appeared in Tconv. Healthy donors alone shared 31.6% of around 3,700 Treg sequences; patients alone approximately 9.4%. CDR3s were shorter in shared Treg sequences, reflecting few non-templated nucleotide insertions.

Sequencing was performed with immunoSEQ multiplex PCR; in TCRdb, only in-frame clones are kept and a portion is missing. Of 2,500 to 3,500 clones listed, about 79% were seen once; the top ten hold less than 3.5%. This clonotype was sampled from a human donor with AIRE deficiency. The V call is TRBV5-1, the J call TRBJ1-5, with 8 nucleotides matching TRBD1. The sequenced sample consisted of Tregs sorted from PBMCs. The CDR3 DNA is TGCGCCAGCAGCTTACGGACAGGGAGCCAGCCCCAGCATTTT. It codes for CASSLRTGSQPQHF.